This T cell receptor beta chain was captured in a study of graft-versus-host responses after intestinal transplantation. For the study at large: Recipients had multivisceral, liver-intestinal, or isolated intestinal transplants. Study findings and constraints: Subjects displaying graft-donor T cell macrochimerism possessed elevated graft-versus-host to host-versus-graft clonal ratios inside allografts.

The assay was immunoSEQ multiplex PCR, and TCRdb's table has in-frame clones only and misses some. This table has 120,000 or so clones, about 94% appearing once. Comments on this clone: Antigen: not known.

The CDR3 has 15 amino acids. The germline CDR1 and CDR2 sequences are LNHNV and YYDKDF (reference sequence). The germline V and J ends were trimmed by 3 bases and 1 base, with 13 bases remaining between them. The chain carries TRBV15 and TRBJ2-7; no firm D call. Sequencing used unstimulated CD8+ T cells sorted from spleen or lymph node cells, obtained before intestinal transplant. The TCR originated in a human donor who received an intestinal transplant. The CDR3: CATSSRNSFSYEQYF. The CDR3 DNA reads as TGTGCCACCAGCAGTCGTAACAGCTTTTCCTACGAGCAGTACTTC. Filled out from reference TRBV15 and TRBJ2-7, the complete variable domain reads DAMVIQNPRYQVTQFGKPVTLSCSQTLNHNVMYWYQQKSSQAPKLLFHYYDKDFNNEADTPDNFQSRRPNTSFCFLDIRSPGLGDTAMYLCATSSRNSFSYEQYFGPGTRLTVT.